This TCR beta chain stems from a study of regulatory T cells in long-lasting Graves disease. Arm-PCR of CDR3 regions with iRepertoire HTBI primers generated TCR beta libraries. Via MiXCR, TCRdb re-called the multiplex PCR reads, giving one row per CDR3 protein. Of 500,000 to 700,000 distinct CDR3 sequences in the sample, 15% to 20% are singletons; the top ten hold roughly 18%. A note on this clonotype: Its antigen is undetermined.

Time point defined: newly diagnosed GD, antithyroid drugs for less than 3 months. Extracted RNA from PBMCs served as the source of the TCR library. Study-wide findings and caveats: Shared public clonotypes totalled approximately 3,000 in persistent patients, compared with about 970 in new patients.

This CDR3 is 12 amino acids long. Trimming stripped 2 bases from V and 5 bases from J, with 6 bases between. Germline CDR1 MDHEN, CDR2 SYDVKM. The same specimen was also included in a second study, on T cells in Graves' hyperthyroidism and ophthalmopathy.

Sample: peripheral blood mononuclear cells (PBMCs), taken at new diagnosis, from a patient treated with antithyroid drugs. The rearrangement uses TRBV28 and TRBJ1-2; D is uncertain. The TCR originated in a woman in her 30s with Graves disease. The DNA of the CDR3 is TGTGCCAGCAGTTTAAAAAAGTATGGCTACACCTTC. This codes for CASSLKKYGYTF.